The clone carrying this T cell receptor beta chain came up a few times. The antigen is unknown. The CDR3 sequence is 15 residues long. Germline CDR1 is LGHNA and CDR2 is YNFKEQ. The V and J ends lost 1 base and 1 base respectively, with 10 bases between them. The record originates from a study of T cell responses to AZD1222 COVID-19 vaccine. Study background: Second-dose groups at about 4 or about 12 weeks were pooled. General study points: Repertoires were collected only later (after the peak T cell response had occurred). Across the whole spike, CD4 TCRs peaked at regions 160-218 and 743-854. Breadth and depth of Spike-specific TCRs rose after two AZD1222 doses.

TCRdb keeps only in-frame clones here, not all; method: immunoSEQ multiplex PCR. The sample lists approximately 140,000 clones, 89% occurring once. The receptor's source is an adult in good health. The chain carries TRBV4-2 and TRBJ1-1; D possibly corresponds to TRBD1 (6 bases). The specimen was peripheral blood, collected on day 0 of AZD1222 vaccination. CDR3 DNA sequence: TGTGCCAGCAGCCAAGCTAGGGGGGAGAACACTGAAGCTTTCTTT. The encoded protein is CASSQARGENTEAFF.